This T cell receptor beta chain derives from a study of blood T cell repertoires in COVID-19. Study overall: COVID-19 samples, acute and convalescent, were from the United States, Italy and Spain. In each case, the material was cDNA or gDNA derived from T cells, B-cell-depleted T cells, or PBMCs.

Authors' data handling: Estimation of nucleated cell counts was performed using reference gene primer amplification. Measured with immunoSEQ multiplex PCR; TCRdb has only the in-frame clones, and not every one. The V and J calls and clone size are taken from that table; D and trimming were inferred from the DNA. The data hold about 180,000 clones, with 70% to 90% observed a single time. CDR3 length: 15 amino acids. The junction had 6 bases not matched to a gene; V was cut back by 5 bases and J by 5 bases. The germline V gene has CDR1 SEHNR and CDR2 FQNEAQ (reference sequence). The source material was peripheral blood. This TCR was recovered from a woman in her 30s with active or convalescent COVID-19. This chain connects TRBV7-9 to TRBJ1-4; TRBD1 matches 9 bases. CDR3 sequence: CASSGNRGQNEKLFF. The DNA of the CDR3 is TGTGCCAGCAGCGGGAACAGGGGGCAGAATGAAAAACTGTTTTTT.